This passage covers 3 T cell receptor beta chains from one sample sequenced in a study of T-cell memory formation after mild COVID-19. TCRdb re-called the 5' RACE reads with MiXCR, one entry per CDR3 protein. Among under 250,000 distinct CDR3 sequences listed, less than 20% were seen once. Sequenced: PBMCs or a T cell subset sorted from them (not recorded which). The receptors were gathered from an adult woman who had mild COVID-19 (a few samples of this study predate the infection). Cell type and time point are not known.

This clonotype was counted between two and nine times. The rearrangement uses TRBV6-1 and TRBJ2-1, with 9 positions matching TRBD2. The CDR3 totals 15 residues. The V and J ends lost 6 bases and 7 bases, in that order; junction bases with no gene match: 10. Per germline, CDR1 MNHNS and CDR2 SASEGT. CDR3 nucleotide sequence: TGTGCCAGCAGGTTTGTAGCGGGAGTCGAGAATGAGCAGTTCTTC. Its translation: CASRFVAGVENEQFF.

This clonotype turned up a few times. The chain recombines TRBV20-1 with TRBJ1-1; D remains ambiguous. CDR1 is DFQATT, CDR2 SNEGSKA, per germline (reference sequence). This CDR3 contains 11 residues. V dropped 7 bases and J dropped 6 bases, with 12 bases sitting between them. This CDR3 is CSVSPYAEAFF. The CDR3 region has the DNA TGCAGTGTCTCCCCTTACGCTGAAGCTTTCTTT.

This clonotype turned up a few times. The V gene is TRBV5-1, the J gene TRBJ2-1; no clear D. Between the trimmed V and J ends, which lost 0 bases and 7 bases, there was a span of 8 bases. The CDR3 covers 13 residues. In germline, CDR1 is SGHRS, CDR2 YFSETQ. For the CDR3, the DNA is TGCGCCAGCAGCTTGGAGCACTTAAATGAGCAGTTCTTC. This encodes CASSLEHLNEQFF.